This T cell receptor beta chain derives from a study of blood T cells in healthy people across ages. Primed by a sample-barcoded 5' primer and a J-beta primer mix, a second PCR proceeded for about 6 to 11 cycles. TCRdb re-derived calls from the 5' RACE reads in MiXCR, one entry per CDR3 protein. The profile shows 700,000 to 900,000 distinct CDR3 sequences, less than 70% of them singletons. Only a few counts were recorded for this clonotype. The germline V gene has CDR1 SQVTM and CDR2 ANQGSEA. This CDR3 comprises 12 residues. Trimming shortened V by 7 bases and J by 5 bases, and 14 bases separated the two germline ends.

The receptor was derived from a man older than 75 in good health. Sequenced: blood. This rearrangement joins TRBV29-1 to TRBJ1-2; perhaps TRBD1 as D (5 bases). The CDR3 region has the DNA TGCAGCGCCTTGGAAGGGGATTATGGCTACACCTTC. Protein sequence: CSALEGDYGYTF.